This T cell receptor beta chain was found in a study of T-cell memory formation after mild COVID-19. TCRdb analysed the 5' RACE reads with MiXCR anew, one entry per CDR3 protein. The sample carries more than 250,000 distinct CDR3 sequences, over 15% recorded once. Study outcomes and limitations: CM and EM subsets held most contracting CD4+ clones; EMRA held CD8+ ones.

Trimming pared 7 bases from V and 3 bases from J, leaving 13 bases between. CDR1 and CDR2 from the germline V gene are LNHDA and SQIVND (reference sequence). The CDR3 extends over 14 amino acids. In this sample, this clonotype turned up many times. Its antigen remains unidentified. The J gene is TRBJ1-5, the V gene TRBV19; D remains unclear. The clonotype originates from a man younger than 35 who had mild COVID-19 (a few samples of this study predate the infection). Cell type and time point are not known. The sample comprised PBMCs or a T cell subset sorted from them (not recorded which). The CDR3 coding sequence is TGTGCCAGTAACCCTCCAGCGCCCAATCAGCCCCAGCATTTT. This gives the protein CASNPPAPNQPQHF.